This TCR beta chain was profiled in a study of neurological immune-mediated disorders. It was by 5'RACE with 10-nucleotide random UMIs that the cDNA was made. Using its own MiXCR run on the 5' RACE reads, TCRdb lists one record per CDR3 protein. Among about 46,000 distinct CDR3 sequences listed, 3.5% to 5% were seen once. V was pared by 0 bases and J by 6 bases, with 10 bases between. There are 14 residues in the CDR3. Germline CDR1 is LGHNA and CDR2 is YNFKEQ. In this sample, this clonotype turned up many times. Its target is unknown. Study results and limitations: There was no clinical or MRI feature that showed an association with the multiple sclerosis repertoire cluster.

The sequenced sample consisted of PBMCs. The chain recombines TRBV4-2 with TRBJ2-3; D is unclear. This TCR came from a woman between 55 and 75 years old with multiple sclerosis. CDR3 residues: CASSQDMRTDTQYF. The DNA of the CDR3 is TGTGCCAGCAGCCAAGATATGAGGACGGATACGCAGTATTTT.